This T cell receptor beta chain was identified in a study of blood T cell repertoires in COVID-19 (dated by TCRdb to 2018 to 2021). Turning to the overall study: The collaborator samples originated in the United States, Italy and Spain and spanned the acute and convalescent phases of COVID-19. Where available, HLA class I and class II types were taken from metadata supplied by the sample provider and were not determined by assay-based typing. Deeply sampled blood TCRbeta repertoires from subjects exposed to, actively infected with, or recovered from COVID-19 were included in the dataset. The repertoires were released in a freely available public database meant as a resource for research on the immune response to SARS-CoV-2. Nearly every sample came with metadata listing a de-identified subject ID, COVID-19 status, age in years and sex. Samples were obtained from the ongoing ImmuneRACE study (first 160 participants) and from some 1,300 subjects provided by 6 global collaborators. The material from the prospective study consisted of cDNA or gDNA derived from T cells, B-cell-depleted T cells, or PBMCs. Broad study findings and their caveats: The quantity of clinical and demographic metadata differed by source and by participant and was supplied without curation.

This clone occurred once. Its recognized antigen is unknown. Per-base quality was not reported, and no clone a single base away is much larger than it. Collaborating institutions collected whole blood in K2EDTA tubes following their own protocols. For TCRbeta analysis, collaborators shipped samples as frozen whole blood, isolated PBMCs, or DNA extracted from either of those sample types. Measured from the cysteine to the phenylalanine, the CDR3 is 15 residues long. Only the CDR3 portion is preserved as DNA: 45 bases, with reading frame beginning at the first base. Sequences KGHSH (CDR1) and LQKENI (CDR2) are obtained from the germline V gene. V lost 3 bases and J lost 3 bases; the stretch between them is 14 bases long. The immunoSEQ Assay, a bias-controlled multiplex PCR, was used to amplify TCRbeta CDR3 regions from genomic DNA. As for the original processing: The number of nucleated cells in each sample was estimated from the amplification of reference gene primers within the assay. To quantify the absolute abundance of each unique TCRbeta CDR3 rearrangement, sequence reads were collapsed and filtered. For each sample, productive Simpson clonality was calculated as the square root of Simpson's diversity index over productive rearrangements. This is the immuneACCESS table as TCRdb keeps it, with only in-frame sequences that have V and J called. A part of the clones is gone; compared with another copy, unresolved V genes explain less than half, and the rest is unexplained. V and J calls and clone size are those listed in that table; D and trimming were worked out from the DNA. The sample table holds more than 45,000 clones, of which around 90% were seen once. The top ten clonotypes cover 1.4% of the sample.

This chain joins TRBV18 to TRBJ1-1; tentative D gene TRBD1, with 5 bases matching. Sequences were obtained from peripheral blood. The TCR was taken from a man aged 60-69 years with acute or convalescent COVID-19. The CDR3 protein is CASSPLGEGHTEAFF. The DNA sequence is TGTGCCAGCTCACCGCTAGGGGAAGGGCACACTGAAGCTTTCTTT. This CDR3, with the reference TRBV18 and TRBJ1-1 proteins standing in past its ends, gives the full variable domain NAGVMQNPRHLVRRRGQEARLRCSPMKGHSHVYWYRQLPEEGLKFMVYLQKENIIDESGMPKERFSAEFPKEGPSILRIQQVVRGDSAAYFCASSPLGEGHTEAFFGQGTRLTVV.